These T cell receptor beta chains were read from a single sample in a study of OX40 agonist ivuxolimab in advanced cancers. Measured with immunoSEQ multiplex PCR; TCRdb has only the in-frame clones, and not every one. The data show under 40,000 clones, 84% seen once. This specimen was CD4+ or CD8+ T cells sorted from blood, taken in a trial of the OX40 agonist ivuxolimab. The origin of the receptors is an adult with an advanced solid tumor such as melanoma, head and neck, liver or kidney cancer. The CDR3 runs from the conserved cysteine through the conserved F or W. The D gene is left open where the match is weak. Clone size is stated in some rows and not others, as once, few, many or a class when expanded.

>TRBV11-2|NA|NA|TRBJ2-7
TGTGCCAGCAGCTTAGTTTTTCTCACCTACGAGCAGTACTTC
CASSLVFLTYEQYF
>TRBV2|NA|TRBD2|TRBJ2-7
TGTGCCAGCAGTGAGTTTGGGACTAGCGGTTCCCACGAGCAGTACTTC
CASSEFGTSGSHEQYF
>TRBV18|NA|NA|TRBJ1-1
TGTGCCAGCTCATCGGGAATCTCAAACACTGAAGCTTTCTTT
CASSSGISNTEAFF
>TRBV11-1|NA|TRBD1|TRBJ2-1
TGTGCCAGCAGCCGGACAGGGGATTACAATGAGCAGTTCTTC
CASSRTGDYNEQFF
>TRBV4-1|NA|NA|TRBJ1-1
TGCGCCAGCAGCCCGCCCGGGACCCTTGGCATTGAAGCTTTCTTT
CASSPPGTLGIEAFF
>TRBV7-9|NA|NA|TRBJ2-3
TGTGCCAGCAGCCCCGTGGGGTCTTACACAGATACGCAGTATTTT
CASSPVGSYTDTQYF
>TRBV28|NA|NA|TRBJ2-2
TGTGCCAGCAGTGGGGCAGGGTATGGGCACACCGGGGAGCTGTTTTTT
CASSGAGYGHTGELFF
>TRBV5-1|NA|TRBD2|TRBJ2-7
TGCGCCAGCAGCTTCGGGACTAGCGGGAGTTCCGAGCAGTACTTC
CASSFGTSGSSEQYF
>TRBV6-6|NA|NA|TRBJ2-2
TGTGCCAGCAGTTTTGGTCTGGACACCGGGGAGCTGTTTTTT
CASSFGLDTGELFF
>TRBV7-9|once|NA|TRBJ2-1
TGTGCCAGCAGCTTACTCCGGAGCTCCTACAATGAGCAGTTCTTC
CASSLLRSSYNEQFF
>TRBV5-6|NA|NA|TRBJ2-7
TGTGCCAGCAGCCTAGGGGGGGGCTACGAGCAGTACTTC
CASSLGGGYEQYF
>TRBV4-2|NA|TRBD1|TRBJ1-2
TGTGCCAGCAGCCAATTGGAGGGTGACAGGGTACTCGGAGGCTACACCTTC
CASSQLEGDRVLGGYTF
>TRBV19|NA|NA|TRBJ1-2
TGTGCCACTTCAGCGAGCTCCTATGGCTACACCTTC
CATSASSYGYTF
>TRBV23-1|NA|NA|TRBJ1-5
TGCGCCAGCAACGTCAGCTATCAGCCCCAGCATTTT
CASNVSYQPQHF
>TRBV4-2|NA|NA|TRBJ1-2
TGTGCCAGCAGCCAAGATCGGCAGGTCGCGAGGGGCTACACCTTC
CASSQDRQVARGYTF
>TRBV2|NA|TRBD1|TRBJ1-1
TGTGCCAGCAGTGGGGGACAGAATAGTGAAGCTTTCTTT
CASSGGQNSEAFF
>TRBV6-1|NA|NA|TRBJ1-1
TGTGCCAGCAACGATGTTATGAACACTGAAGCTTTCTTT
CASNDVMNTEAFF
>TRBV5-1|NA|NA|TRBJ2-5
TGCGCCAGCAGCTGGGGGGCTCCGGGGGGCACCCAGTACTTC
CASSWGAPGGTQYF
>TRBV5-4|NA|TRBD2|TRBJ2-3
TGTGCCACAAAGGGAACGGGGGGATTTCACACGGATACGCAGTATTTT
CATKGTGGFHTDTQYF
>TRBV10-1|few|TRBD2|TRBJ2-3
TGCGCCAGCTCCGGGACTAGCGGGAATACGCAGTATTTT
CASSGTSGNTQYF